The sequence of this TCR beta chain was determined in a study of T cell responses to AZD1222 COVID-19 vaccine. Across the study: Pooling was applied to second doses at about 4 or about 12 weeks.

Germline CDR1 reads MNHNS; CDR2 reads SASEGT. Trimming stripped 7 bases from V and 0 bases from J, with 3 bases between. The CDR3 is 11 residues long. The table came from immunoSEQ multiplex PCR; TCRdb's copy has only in-frame clones and leaves some out. Of fewer than 130,000 clones in the sample, roughly 85% were seen once. The sequencing here drew on peripheral blood, taken on day 0 of AZD1222 vaccination. This sequence joins TRBV6-1 and TRBJ1-1; D unclear. This clonotype originated in an adult in good health. CDR3 bases: TGTGCCAGCACTCTGAACACTGAAGCTTTCTTT. Protein product: CASTLNTEAFF.